These 30 T cell receptor beta chains were all obtained from the same sample, sequenced in a study of T cell changes during pregnancy in multiple sclerosis. Libraries were prepared by immunoSEQ multiplex PCR; TCRdb keeps only in-frame clonotypes and omits some of them. Here the sample spans some 60,000 clones, 90% being singletons. The sample in question was peripheral blood, obtained in the first trimester of pregnancy. Every receptor here comes from a female donor in good health, enrolled as a control in a pregnancy study.

The V gene is TRBV10-2, the J gene TRBJ2-7; possibly TRBD2 for D (5 bases). The CDR3 has 14 residues. Trimming left V 3 bases short and J 0 bases short, with 9 bases between. Per germline, CDR1 WSHSY and CDR2 SAAADI. CDR3 region: CASSEAESSYEQYF. The CDR3 nucleotides are TGCGCCAGCAGTGAAGCGGAGAGCTCCTACGAGCAGTACTTC.

This chain connects TRBV21-1 to TRBJ2-7; the table calls TRBD1, which could not be checked here. TRBV21-1 is designated a pseudogene. CDR3 size: 15 residues. DNA for the CDR3: TGTGCCAGCAGCAAACGGATGGTCTACAGCTACGAGCAGTACTTC. Residues: CASSKRMVYSYEQYF.

This clone showed up just a few times. The rearrangement uses TRBV11-2 and TRBJ1-3, with 9 bases fitting TRBD1. This CDR3 has 12 amino acids. Germline trimming cut 4 bases from V and 11 bases from J; bases unmatched to any gene: 3. Germline V gene lookup returns CDR1 SGHAT and CDR2 FQNNGV. This CDR3 reads CASSSGQGSIYF. The DNA of the CDR3 is TGTGCCAGCAGCTCCGGACAGGGGTCCATATATTTT.

The V gene is TRBV4-1, the J gene TRBJ2-4; 14 bases line up with TRBD2. With 1 base clipped from V and 8 bases from J, the junction kept 10 bases outside the gene matches. Germline assignment: CDR1 MGHRA and CDR2 YSYEKL. There are 18 residues in the CDR3. The CDR3 loop is CASSQGTGLAGVEHIQYF. The DNA of the CDR3 is TGCGCCAGCAGCCAAGGAACGGGACTAGCGGGAGTGGAGCACATTCAGTACTTC.

This clone appeared once. This chain connects TRBV5-6 to TRBJ1-5, with D possibly being TRBD1 (5 bases). V was shortened by 4 bases and J by 5 bases, with 13 bases between the two germline ends. The CDR3 consists of 14 residues. Germline loops: CDR1 SGHDT, CDR2 YYEEEE. CDR3 bases: TGTGCCAGCAGCGGGGGGGACCGATATCAGCCCCAGCATTTT. Amino acids: CASSGGDRYQPQHF.

This clone was detected only once. This chain connects TRBV19 to TRBJ2-2; weak D call: TRBD2 (5 bases). The CDR3 is 14 amino acids. Germline CDR1 and CDR2: LNHDA and SQIVND (reference sequence). V lost 11 bases and J lost 3, with 16 bases in between. CDR3 sequence reads: CASSWRRDTGELFF. The CDR3 DNA sequence: TGTGCCTCTTCCTGGAGGCGGGACACCGGGGAGCTGTTTTTT.

The rearrangement uses TRBV30 and TRBJ2-1, with 13 nucleotides matching TRBD2. With 1 base clipped from V and 9 bases from J, the junction kept 3 bases outside the gene matches. CDR1 and CDR2 (germline): GTSNPN, SVGIG (reference sequence). The CDR3 sequence is 14 residues long. CDR3 sequence: CAWSAGLAGAEQFF. In nucleotides, the CDR3 is TGTGCCTGGAGTGCAGGACTAGCGGGGGCTGAGCAGTTCTTC.

The rearrangement joins TRBV19 to TRBJ2-1; D possibly corresponds to TRBD2 (6 bases). Germline-derived CDR1 and CDR2 are LNHDA and SQIVND (reference sequence). The ends were cut back, 7 bases at V and 6 bases at J, with 22 bases in the middle. There are 16 residues in the CDR3. CDR3 in amino acids: CASTPPGRTRGNEQFF. In DNA form, the CDR3 reads TGTGCCAGTACCCCACCGGGGAGGACTCGGGGCAATGAGCAGTTCTTC. Drawing the rest from reference TRBV19 and TRBJ2-1, the complete variable domain is DGGITQSPKYLFRKEGQNVTLSCEQNLNHDAMYWYRQDPGQGLRLIYYSQIVNDFQKGDIAEGYSVSREKKESFPLTVTSAQKNPTAFYLCASTPPGRTRGNEQFFGPGTRLTVL.

The chain carries TRBV7-8 and TRBJ1-5; D unclear. The germline V and J ends were trimmed by 1 base and 0 bases, with 13 bases remaining between them. CDR1 SGHVS and CDR2 FQNEAQ come from the germline V gene. The CDR3 totals 17 residues. As DNA, the CDR3 is TGTGCCAGCAGCTTAGTTCGCGGGGTCCTTAGCAATCAGCCCCAGCATTTT. It translates to CASSLVRGVLSNQPQHF.

The chain uses TRBV19 and TRBJ1-1, with D maybe TRBD1 (6 bases). Germline V gene sequence: CDR1 LNHDA, CDR2 SQIVND (reference sequence). V dropped 1 base and J dropped 5 bases, with 11 bases sitting between them. CDR3 length: 14 amino acids. CDR3 sequence (DNA): TGTGCCAGTAGTATAGTGGCGGGGGCGACTGAAGCTTTCTTT. Protein sequence: CASSIVAGATEAFF.

The chain joins TRBV29-1 to TRBJ1-1; 7 bases align to TRBD1. The V and J ends lost 6 bases and 1 base, in that order; junction bases with no gene match: 8. The CDR3 sequence is 14 residues long. In germline, CDR1 is SQVTM, CDR2 ANQGSEA. The CDR3 nucleotides read TGCAGCGTAAACCGGGACAGTGCGAACACTGAAGCTTTCTTT. It yields the protein CSVNRDSANTEAFF.

This chain links TRBV5-4 with TRBJ1-5; 8 bases line up with TRBD1. Trimming took 4 bases from V and 7 from J; bases not matched to a gene: 4. CDR1 and CDR2 from the germline V gene are SGHNT and YYREEE (reference sequence). The CDR3 loop spans 13 amino acids. CDR3 sequence (DNA): TGTGCCAGCAGCCCTGACAGGGGACAGCCCCAGCATTTT. It codes for CASSPDRGQPQHF.

The V call is TRBV28, the J call TRBJ2-7, with no clear D. CDR3 size: 12 residues. Looked up from germline, CDR1 is MDHEN and CDR2 is SYDVKM. V was shortened by 2 bases and J by 2 bases, with 4 bases between the two germline ends. The CDR3 sequence: CASSLQTYEQYF. CDR3 in DNA: TGTGCCAGCAGTTTACAGACCTACGAGCAGTACTTC.

This rearrangement joins TRBV29-1 to TRBJ2-1, with a weak D call TRBD1 (6 bases). V was cut by 4 bases and J by 3 bases, with 13 bases left in between. Germline lookup yields CDR1 SQVTM and CDR2 ANQGSEA. This CDR3 is 14 amino acids long. This CDR3 reads CSVAGQGNYNEQFF. In DNA form, the CDR3 reads TGCAGCGTTGCTGGGCAGGGGAACTACAATGAGCAGTTCTTC.

DNA of the CDR3: TGTGCCAGCAGTGAAGGGCTAGCGGGGGCCCTAACCTCTGGGGCCAACGTCCTGACTTTC. Amino acids: CASSEGLAGALTSGANVLTF. J is TRBJ2-6 and V is TRBV2; 10 bases agree with TRBD2. The V and J ends lost 1 base and 0 bases, in that order; junction bases with no gene match: 9. Per germline, CDR1 SNHLY and CDR2 FYNNEI. The CDR3 extends over 20 amino acids.

The CDR3 DNA follows: TGTGCCAGCAGTGAATATTCTGGAAACACCATATATTTT. Protein: CASSEYSGNTIYF. The V call is TRBV6-1, the J call TRBJ1-3; D is ambiguous. There are 13 residues in the CDR3. The germline V and J ends were trimmed by 2 bases and 1 base, with 3 bases remaining between them. Germline lookup yields CDR1 MNHNS and CDR2 SASEGT.

The V call is TRBV5-4, the J call TRBJ2-7, with 7 bases identical to TRBD1. The V gene's germline CDR1 is SGHNT and CDR2 YYREEE (reference sequence). V lost 0 bases and J lost 6; bases outside the gene matches: 3. CDR3 size: 13 residues. CDR3 residues: CASSLGAGGEQYF. In nucleotides, the CDR3 is TGTGCCAGCAGCTTGGGGGCAGGGGGCGAGCAGTACTTC.

The genes are TRBV14 and TRBJ1-4, with 8 bases that match TRBD1. This CDR3 spans 15 amino acids. After removal of 3 bases from V and 7 bases from J, the junction contained 7 bases not matched to a gene. CDR1 is SGHDN and CDR2 is FVKESK in the germline V gene. CDR3 loop: CASSHRTGGIEKLFF. For the CDR3, the DNA is TGTGCCAGCAGCCACAGAACAGGGGGGATTGAAAAACTGTTTTTT.

This chain uses TRBV19 with TRBJ1-2; the D is unclear. Germline CDR1 reads LNHDA; CDR2 reads SQIVND (reference sequence). V was shortened by 5 bases and J by 2 bases, with 6 bases between the two germline ends. The CDR3 covers 12 residues. DNA of the CDR3: TGTGCCAGTAGTGTTAGAAACTATGGCTACACCTTC. Encoded protein: CASSVRNYGYTF.

The chain employs TRBV5-6 and TRBJ1-2, with D perhaps matching TRBD1 (6 bases). Trimming left V 5 bases short and J 2 bases short, with 10 bases between. The CDR3 is 13 residues long. The germline gives CDR1 SGHDT, CDR2 YYEEEE. The CDR3 reads CASRPTGNYGYTF. The CDR3 DNA sequence: TGTGCCAGCAGACCCACAGGGAACTATGGCTACACCTTC.

The V call is TRBV18, the J call TRBJ1-1; D gene ambiguous. This CDR3 spans 14 amino acids. The germline V gene encodes CDR1 KGHSH and CDR2 LQKENI. V lost 4 bases and J lost 1, with 10 bases in between. CDR3 sequence (DNA): TGTGCCAGCTCACTCGGAGGACCGAACACTGAAGCTTTCTTT. It specifies CASSLGGPNTEAFF.

The sample holds a few counts of this clone. The rearrangement links TRBV14 to TRBJ2-2; the D gene is possibly TRBD2 (6 bases). The CDR3 is 15 amino acids. V was cut by 4 bases and J by 3 bases, with 12 bases left in between. The germline gives CDR1 SGHDN, CDR2 FVKESK. DNA for the CDR3: TGTGCCAGCAGCCGACTAGGAGGGGACACCGGGGAGCTGTTTTTT. Translation gives CASSRLGGDTGELFF.

This sequence joins TRBV25-1 and TRBJ2-2; 10 bases line up with TRBD2. J lost 6 bases, V lost 4 bases, and 8 bases had no gene match. Germline CDR1 and CDR2: MGHDK and SYGVNS. The CDR3 has 16 amino acids. CDR3 sequence: CASSGLSGRAAGELFF. CDR3 nucleotides: TGTGCCAGCAGTGGTCTAAGCGGGAGGGCCGCCGGGGAGCTGTTTTTT.

The J gene is TRBJ2-1, the V gene TRBV14, with 10 nucleotides matching TRBD2. CDR1 and CDR2 (germline): SGHDN, FVKESK. This CDR3 region has 16 residues. V shed 4 bases, J shed 7 bases, and the junction held 10 bases outside the gene matches. CDR3 protein: CASSPERGGHGNEQFF. DNA of the CDR3: TGTGCCAGCAGCCCCGAGCGGGGGGGCCATGGGAATGAGCAGTTCTTC.

This clone was recorded only once. This chain links TRBV29-1 with TRBJ1-1, with 8 bases lining up with TRBD1. Germline CDR1 reads SQVTM; CDR2 reads ANQGSEA. J was trimmed by 1 base and V by 7 bases; bases with no gene match: 5. CDR3 length: 13 residues. The chain's CDR3 is CSAVGQGNTEAFF. Here the CDR3 DNA reads TGCAGCGCAGTAGGACAGGGGAACACTGAAGCTTTCTTT. The full variable domain, its missing parts supplied by reference TRBV29-1 and TRBJ1-1, is SAVISQKPSRDICQRGTSLTIQCQVDSQVTMMFWYRQQPGQSLTLIATANQGSEATYESGFVIDKFPISRPNLTFSTLTVSNMSPEDSSIYLCSAVGQGNTEAFFGQGTRLTVV.

The chain has TRBV4-3 and TRBJ2-5; the match to TRBD2 covers 11 bases. Germline CDR1 LGHNA, CDR2 YSLEER. V shed 3 bases, J shed 4 bases, and the junction held 16 bases outside the gene matches. CDR3 length: 19 amino acids. CDR3 loop: CASSHQRNVAGGIAETQYF. The CDR3 DNA sequence: TGCGCCAGCAGCCACCAAAGGAATGTAGCGGGGGGGATAGCAGAGACCCAGTACTTC.

This clone has only one observation. The CDR3 nucleotides are TGTGCCAGCAGTTCCCGGGAGACCCAGTACTTC. It translates to CASSSRETQYF. The chain joins TRBV28 to TRBJ2-5; D is ambiguous. CDR1 MDHEN and CDR2 SYDVKM come from the germline V gene. Trimming took off 4 bases at V and 5 bases at J, with 5 bases between the two ends. The CDR3 spans 11 residues.

This clone was observed a handful of times. The chain uses TRBV6-6 and TRBJ2-7; D may be TRBD1 (5 bases). The CDR3 runs to 13 residues. Germline lookup yields CDR1 MNHNY and CDR2 SVGAGI (reference sequence). The V gene lost 6 bases and the J gene lost 1 base, with 10 bases spanning the gap. CDR3 bases: TGTGCCAGCAGGTCTCAGGGATCCTACGAGCAGTACTTC. Amino acids: CASRSQGSYEQYF.

This rearrangement joins TRBV10-3 to TRBJ2-2; D unclear. V lost 8 bases to trimming and J lost 0 bases, with 10 bases between them. The CDR3 covers 14 residues. CDR1 ENHRY and CDR2 SYGVKD come from the germline V gene. The CDR3 DNA reads TGTGCCATCTTGGAGACGGCGAACACCGGGGAGCTGTTTTTT. Protein: CAILETANTGELFF.

The rearrangement uses TRBV7-2 and TRBJ2-1, with 11 bases lining up with TRBD2. From germline, CDR1 is SGHTA and CDR2 FQGNSA. The CDR3 consists of 15 residues. V lost 1 base and J lost 6; bases outside the gene matches: 2. The CDR3 bases are TGTGCCAGCAGCTTAGGACTAGCGGGAACCAATGAGCAGTTCTTC. It is translated as CASSLGLAGTNEQFF. The full variable domain, with the rest looked up from reference TRBV7-2 and TRBJ2-1, is GAGVSQSPSNKVTEKGKDVELRCDPISGHTALYWYRQSLGQGLEFLIYFQGNSAPDKSGLPSDRFSAERTGGSVSTLTIQRTQQEDSAVYLCASSLGLAGTNEQFFGPGTRLTVL.